Detailed here is one T cell receptor beta chain. Clones were sequenced by immunoSEQ multiplex PCR, and TCRdb holds only the in-frame ones, with some missing. The table lists approximately 97,000 clones, roughly 89% of them singletons, with 2.5% to 3.5% in the top ten. CDR1 MDHEN and CDR2 SYDVKM come from the germline V gene. The ends were cut back, 5 bases at V and 2 bases at J, with 10 bases in the middle. There are 14 residues in the CDR3. The sample is drawn from a study of control samples from healthy donors and cancer patients. The sequence came from a human donor in good health. The donor label of this sample is uncertain. The sample taken for sequencing was blood. This chain links TRBV28 with TRBJ1-3, with D possibly being TRBD1 (5 bases). The CDR3 loop is CASSKGGAGNTIYF. The CDR3 coding sequence is TGTGCCAGCAGTAAAGGAGGGGCTGGAAACACCATATATTTT.